This TCR beta chain was observed in a study of blood T cell repertoires in COVID-19. Study background: Sources were T cells, B-cell-depleted T cells, or PBMCs; the material itself was cDNA or gDNA.

Deletions cut 1 base from V and 8 bases from J, with 14 bases between. The germline V gene has CDR1 SGHDN and CDR2 FVKESK. CDR3 size: 14 residues. In the original processing: Nucleated cell counts were estimated from reference gene primer amplification. TCRdb keeps only in-frame clones here, not all; method: immunoSEQ multiplex PCR. The V and J calls and clone size come from that table; D and trimming were worked out from the DNA. The table has approximately 100,000 clones, approximately 87% seen once. This receptor was identified in a human donor in a cohort sampled during active or convalescent COVID-19. The rearrangement uses TRBV14 and TRBJ1-1; perhaps TRBD1 as D (5 bases). Sequencing input: peripheral blood. CDR3 sequence: CASSQVGGGREAFF. CDR3 nucleotides: TGTGCCAGCAGCCAAGTGGGGGGAGGCAGAGAAGCTTTCTTT.